The rows below give T cell receptor beta chains drawn from one sample of a study of shared clonotypes between healthy human individuals. Clones were sequenced by immunoSEQ multiplex PCR, and TCRdb holds only the in-frame ones, with some missing. The sample carries about 580,000 clones, nearly 98% recorded once. Sequenced input: naive CD8+ T cells sorted from blood. These receptor sequences come from a young man in good health. Both conserved end residues are part of each CDR3. Fields, in order: clone size, D gene, J gene, V gene, CDR3 protein, CDR3 DNA. The D gene is left open where the match is weak. A clone size is listed for some rows: how often the clone was seen (once, few, many), or a class if it is expanded.

-	-	TRBJ1-1	TRBV5-1	CASGTTNTEAFF	TGCGCCAGCGGGACTACTAACACTGAAGCTTTCTTT
-	-	TRBJ2-6	TRBV6-5	CASSSGNPGANVLTF	TGTGCCAGCAGTTCTGGCAATCCTGGGGCCAACGTCCTGACTTTC
-	-	TRBJ2-7	TRBV10-3	CAISALQFFRYEQYF	TGTGCCATCAGTGCGTTACAGTTTTTTCGTTACGAGCAGTACTTC
-	TRBD2	TRBJ2-1	TRBV30	CAWGGLAAHNEQFF	TGTGCCTGGGGTGGACTAGCGGCGCACAATGAGCAGTTCTTC
-	-	TRBJ2-7	TRBV29-1	CSVDLPSDEQYF	TGCAGCGTTGATTTACCATCCGACGAGCAGTACTTC
-	TRBD1	TRBJ2-7	TRBV29-1	CSVVGTVPTEQYF	TGCAGCGTTGTAGGGACAGTCCCTACCGAGCAGTACTTC
-	-	TRBJ2-1	TRBV7-6	CASTRGGPDEQFF	TGTGCCAGCACCCGTGGGGGGCCCGATGAGCAGTTCTTC
-	TRBD2	TRBJ2-2	TRBV10-1	CASSESTGTSGRVFNPGELFF	TGCGCCAGCAGTGAGTCGACAGGGACTAGCGGGAGAGTATTCAACCCCGGGGAGCTGTTTTTT
-	-	TRBJ2-7	TRBV27	CASSKNTAGLEQYF	TGTGCCAGCAGCAAAAATACGGCAGGACTTGAGCAGTACTTC
-	-	TRBJ2-1	TRBV13	CASSRSSYNEQFF	TGTGCCAGCTCTAGGAGCTCCTACAATGAGCAGTTCTTC
once	-	TRBJ2-1	TRBV5-8	CASSLRSGRRGNEQFF	TGTGCCAGCAGCTTGAGGTCAGGGAGACGGGGCAATGAGCAGTTCTTC
-	-	TRBJ1-2	TRBV2	CASSAGGSHGYTF	TGTGCCAGCAGTGCCGGGGGTAGCCACGGCTACACCTTC
-	-	TRBJ2-4	TRBV11-2	CASSVRSGGPRVAKNIQYF	TGTGCCAGCAGTGTTAGATCCGGTGGGCCGAGGGTAGCCAAAAACATTCAGTACTTC
-	TRBD1	TRBJ1-1	TRBV11-3	CASSFGTASNTEAFF	TGTGCCAGCAGCTTTGGGACAGCTTCGAACACTGAAGCTTTCTTT
-	TRBD1	TRBJ2-5	TRBV5-1	CASSFGTAQETQYF	TGCGCCAGCAGCTTCGGGACAGCCCAAGAGACCCAGTACTTC
-	-	TRBJ2-3	TRBV11-3	CASSATGTGSTDTQYF	TGTGCCAGCAGCGCAACCGGGACTGGAAGCACAGATACGCAGTATTTT
-	TRBD1	TRBJ2-6	TRBV4-2	CASSQAPQGARSSGANVLTF	TGTGCCAGCAGCCAAGCACCACAGGGGGCGCGGAGCTCTGGGGCCAACGTCCTGACTTTC
-	-	TRBJ1-5	TRBV14	CASSQEDVYSNQPQHF	TGTGCCAGCAGCCAAGAGGACGTTTATAGCAATCAGCCCCAGCATTTT
-	TRBD1	TRBJ2-3	TRBV7-9	CASSSIGDAGQGVTDTQYF	TGTGCCAGCAGCTCAATAGGGGACGCGGGACAGGGGGTGACAGATACGCAGTATTTT
-	TRBD1	TRBJ2-1	TRBV7-9	CASSLLQGPYNEQFF	TGTGCCAGCAGCTTGTTACAGGGGCCCTACAATGAGCAGTTCTTC
-	-	TRBJ1-1	TRBV9	CASSVGRGSNTEAFF	TGTGCCAGCAGCGTAGGCCGGGGATCGAACACTGAAGCTTTCTTT
-	-	TRBJ2-4	TRBV9	CASSVAGTAKNIQYF	TGTGCCAGCAGCGTAGCTGGGACGGCCAAAAACATTCAGTACTTC
once	TRBD2	TRBJ2-1	TRBV15	CATSRELPTGGRYNEQFF	TGTGCCACCAGCAGAGAGCTTCCAACGGGAGGCCGATACAATGAGCAGTTCTTC
-	TRBD2	TRBJ2-2	TRBV6-6	CASSPAPGGGELFF	TGTGCCAGCAGTCCTGCCCCGGGGGGCGGGGAGCTGTTTTTT
-	TRBD2	TRBJ2-2	TRBV11-2	CASSLTSGRGNTGELFF	TGTGCCAGCAGCTTAACTAGCGGGAGAGGGAACACCGGGGAGCTGTTTTTT
-	TRBD2	TRBJ2-7	TRBV5-4	CASSLGGRAIYEQYF	TGTGCCAGCAGCTTGGGCGGGAGGGCAATATACGAGCAGTACTTC
-	-	TRBJ2-1	TRBV6-1	CASSEFESSYNEQFF	TGTGCCAGCAGTGAGTTTGAGAGCTCCTACAATGAGCAGTTCTTC
-	TRBD1	TRBJ1-3	TRBV30	CAWSLGQGRNTIYF	TGTGCCTGGAGTTTGGGACAGGGTAGAAACACCATATATTTT
-	TRBD1	TRBJ2-7	TRBV4-1	CASSQTPQGVYEQYF	TGCGCCAGCAGCCAAACACCACAGGGGGTCTACGAGCAGTACTTC
-	-	TRBJ1-5	TRBV25-1	CASSELGGNQPQHF	TGTGCCAGCAGTGAATTAGGAGGGAATCAGCCCCAGCATTTT
-	-	TRBJ2-6	TRBV7-9	CASSLDTGWGMRANVLTF	TGTGCCAGCAGCTTAGATACAGGATGGGGAATGAGGGCCAACGTCCTGACTTTC
-	-	TRBJ1-5	TRBV19	CASSSGNQPQHF	TGTGCCAGTAGTTCGGGCAATCAGCCCCAGCATTTT
-	TRBD1	TRBJ2-7	TRBV4-3	CASSLGDSGVYEQYF	TGCGCCAGCAGCCTTGGGGACAGTGGGGTTTACGAGCAGTACTTC
-	TRBD2	TRBJ2-7	TRBV7-9	CASSATSHEQYF	TGTGCCAGCAGCGCGACTAGCCACGAGCAGTACTTC
-	-	TRBJ2-7	TRBV28	CASNSIRSRDEQYF	TGTGCCAGCAACTCGATCCGGTCTCGGGACGAGCAGTACTTC
-	-	TRBJ1-2	TRBV4-1	CASSGSYDYGYTF	TGCGCCAGTTCGGGCAGCTACGACTATGGCTACACCTTC
-	-	TRBJ2-1	TRBV5-1	CASTNVMDNEQFF	TGCGCCAGCACCAATGTTATGGACAATGAGCAGTTCTTC
-	TRBD2	TRBJ2-1	TRBV6-1	CASSEAPSGRYNEQFF	TGTGCCAGCAGTGAAGCCCCTAGCGGGAGGTACAATGAGCAGTTCTTC
-	-	TRBJ1-1	TRBV29-1	CSGARGNEAFF	TGCAGCGGCGCGAGGGGGAATGAGGCTTTCTTT
-	-	TRBJ2-1	TRBV6-5	CASKTDSSSYNEQFF	TGTGCCAGCAAGACCGACAGCAGCTCCTACAATGAGCAGTTCTTC
-	-	TRBJ2-1	TRBV7-3	CASSPGPSNEQFF	TGTGCCAGCAGCCCCGGACCATCCAATGAGCAGTTCTTC
-	-	TRBJ2-2	TRBV10-1	CASSEPFTGELFF	TGCGCCAGCAGTGAGCCCTTCACCGGGGAGCTGTTTTTT